This passage covers 21 T cell receptor beta chains from one sample sequenced in a study of PD-1 blockade in classical Hodgkin lymphoma. Every single patient, without exception, relapsed after autologous stem cell transplantation, and brentuximab vedotin exposure varied. Data came from immunoSEQ multiplex PCR; TCRdb stores just in-frame clones and leaves some out. The sample lists some 100,000 clones; 92% were seen once. The starting material was peripheral blood mononuclear cells (PBMCs), obtained at baseline. These receptor sequences come from a human donor with classical Hodgkin lymphoma.

The chain employs TRBV4-1 and TRBJ1-1; perhaps TRBD1 as D (6 bases). V lost 0 bases and J 4 bases, leaving 21 bases between the germline ends. Germline V CDR1 and CDR2: MGHRA, YSYEKL. CDR3 length equals 18 residues. As DNA, the CDR3 is TGCGCCAGCAGCCAAGATCATTTTATCGGGGGCGAGGGCACTGAAGCTTTCTTT. Amino acid sequence: CASSQDHFIGGEGTEAFF.

This chain joins TRBV19 and TRBJ2-7, with 8 bases identical to TRBD1. CDR1 is LNHDA and CDR2 is SQIVND in the germline V gene (reference sequence). The CDR3 runs to 13 residues. V lost 4 bases to trimming and J lost 7 bases; unmatched junction nucleotides: 6. The CDR3 protein is CASSNQGAGEQYF. Written as DNA, the CDR3 is TGTGCCAGTAGTAACCAGGGGGCTGGAGAGCAGTACTTC.

The rearrangement joins TRBV15 to TRBJ2-5; D possibly uses TRBD1 or TRBD2 (5 bases each). Trimming removed 0 bases at V and 5 bases at J, with 7 bases between. This CDR3 is built from 13 residues. Per the germline V gene, CDR1 is LNHNV and CDR2 is YYDKDF (reference sequence). The CDR3 reads CATSRDGDETQYF. CDR3 nucleotides: TGTGCCACCAGCAGAGACGGGGACGAGACCCAGTACTTC.

The chain combines TRBV7-9 with TRBJ2-7, with 9 bases fitting TRBD1. The CDR3 runs to 16 residues. Germline CDR1 reads SEHNR; CDR2 reads FQNEAQ (reference sequence). V shed 1 base and J 4 bases; nucleotides not matched to a gene: 8. CDR3 in DNA: TGTGCCAGCAGCTTAGATAACAGGGGGCTCCAATACGAGCAGTACTTC. Translation gives CASSLDNRGLQYEQYF.

The chain recombines TRBV27 with TRBJ1-1; D perhaps matches TRBD1 (5 bases). Trimming cost V 4 bases and J 4 bases, with 10 bases left between them. Germline CDR1 is MNHEY and CDR2 is SMNVEV (reference sequence). The CDR3 spans 13 residues. Here the CDR3 reads CASSWDRGTEAFF. CDR3 nucleotide sequence: TGTGCCAGCAGTTGGGACCGGGGCACTGAAGCTTTCTTT.

The chain links TRBV2 to TRBJ1-1; 8 bases align to TRBD1. After removal of 6 bases from V and 7 bases from J, the junction contained 10 bases not matched to a gene. Per germline, CDR1 SNHLY and CDR2 FYNNEI. CDR3 length equals 14 residues. The CDR3 region is CASREGTGGDEAFF. CDR3 in DNA: TGTGCCAGCAGAGAGGGGACAGGCGGTGATGAAGCTTTCTTT.

This chain joins TRBV28 and TRBJ2-2, with 9 bases that match TRBD1. Germline V gene data show CDR1 as MDHEN and CDR2 as SYDVKM. The CDR3 covers 16 residues. The trim removed 8 bases at V and 6 bases at J, leaving 13 bases unmatched. The CDR3 DNA reads as TGTGCCAGCGAGCCCCCTACAGGGGGCGTCGCCGGGGAGCTGTTTTTT. Translation gives CASEPPTGGVAGELFF.

J is TRBJ2-7 and V is TRBV5-1; TRBD1 is a possible D gene (6 bases). V was pared by 3 bases and J by 2 bases, with 9 bases between. Germline values: CDR1 SGHRS, CDR2 YFSETQ. The CDR3 loop spans 13 amino acids. CDR3 sequence (DNA): TGCGCCAGCAGCTCGGACAGCGCCTACGAGCAGTACTTC. This translates into CASSSDSAYEQYF.

V gene TRBV27 combines with J gene TRBJ2-7, with a tentative D call TRBD2 (6 bases). Germline CDR1 and CDR2: MNHEY and SMNVEV (reference sequence). Trimming removed 6 bases at V and 0 bases at J, with 18 bases between. The CDR3 spans 16 residues. This chain's CDR3 is CASRTGTQVSSYEQYF. The DNA for the CDR3 is TGTGCCAGCAGGACCGGGACTCAGGTGAGCTCCTACGAGCAGTACTTC.

The CDR3 DNA follows: TGTGCCAGCAGTTTTAATCCAGGGGTACTCTCTGAAGCTTTCTTT. Its translation: CASSFNPGVLSEAFF. V is TRBV28 and J is TRBJ1-1; maybe TRBD1 (6 bases). This CDR3 region has 15 residues. Per germline, CDR1 MDHEN and CDR2 SYDVKM. V was trimmed by 3 bases and J by 6 bases, leaving 17 bases between them.

The rearrangement uses TRBV7-9 and TRBJ2-3; 10 nucleotides agree with TRBD2. Germline loops: CDR1 SEHNR, CDR2 FQNEAQ (reference sequence). This CDR3 has 16 residues. Trimming cost V 3 bases and J 4 bases; bases outside gene matches: 7. The CDR3 DNA is TGTGCCAGCAGCTTTGGGGCTAGCGGGAGCGCAGATACGCAGTATTTT. This gives the protein CASSFGASGSADTQYF.

Turning to this clone: The junction does not match germline at one end; this may be a read error. This rearrangement joins TRBV29-1 to TRBJ1-5, with TRBD1 matching over 7 bases. This CDR3 region has 14 residues. The germline V gene has CDR1 SQVTM and CDR2 ANQGSEA. The CDR3 region is CSVAYRGSYQPQHF. DNA of the CDR3: TGCAGCGTTGCCTACAGGGGTAGCTATCAGCCCCAGCATTTT.

The J gene is TRBJ2-7, the V gene TRBV11-2; 11 nucleotides align to TRBD2. The V segment lost 5 bases and the J segment 4 bases; nucleotides outside the gene matches: 10. CDR1 and CDR2 from the germline V gene are SGHAT and FQNNGV. This CDR3 has 16 residues. The CDR3 DNA reads as TGTGCCAGCAGCCCGTTAGCGGGAGGGGTCAAATACGAGCAGTACTTC. It yields the protein CASSPLAGGVKYEQYF.

The chain uses TRBV5-5 and TRBJ1-2, with 9 bases fitting TRBD1. CDR3 length: 15 amino acids. V lost 2 bases, J lost 2 bases, and 4 bases stayed unmatched. Germline CDR1 SGHKS, CDR2 YYEKEE (reference sequence). The CDR3 reads CASSLQDRGNYGYTF. The CDR3 bases are TGTGCCAGCAGCTTACAGGACAGGGGCAACTATGGCTACACCTTC.

The chain joins TRBV5-1 to TRBJ2-7, with 8 nucleotides matching TRBD2. Germline V gene sequence: CDR1 SGHRS, CDR2 YFSETQ. CDR3 length equals 14 residues. V lost 3 bases, J lost 4 bases, and 6 bases stayed unmatched. The CDR3 loop is CASSSGTRDYEQYF. Written as DNA, the CDR3 is TGCGCCAGCAGCTCCGGGACTAGGGATTACGAGCAGTACTTC.

The rearrangement links TRBV2 to TRBJ2-2; a weak D match, TRBD1 (6 bases). This CDR3 is 15 amino acids long. The germline V gene has CDR1 SNHLY and CDR2 FYNNEI. Trimming removed 7 bases from V and 6 bases from J, with 18 bases in between. The chain's CDR3 is CASNPTGTWSGELFF. The CDR3 region has the DNA TGTGCCAGCAATCCCACAGGGACGTGGTCCGGGGAGCTGTTTTTT.

The chain recombines TRBV11-2 with TRBJ1-1; tentatively, D is TRBD1 (5 bases). This CDR3 has 13 residues. V lost 1 base and J 9 bases, leaving 12 bases between the germline ends. CDR1 is SGHAT, CDR2 FQNNGV, per germline. The CDR3 reads CASSLGQIRQAFF. CDR3 in DNA: TGTGCCAGCAGCTTAGGACAGATCAGACAAGCTTTCTTT.

This chain links TRBV12-2 with TRBJ1-5; the listed D gene, TRBD1, was not tested against the DNA. TRBV12-2 is termed a pseudogene. The CDR3 has 19 amino acids. The CDR3 reads CASRMNLETGIVLNQPQHF. DNA of the CDR3: TGTGCAAGTCGCATGAACTTGGAGACAGGGATCGTCCTCAATCAGCCCCAGCATTTT.

About this clone itself: The germline gene is not matched at one end of the junction; a read error may be the cause. The rearrangement joins TRBV2 to TRBJ2-6, with TRBD2 identical over 11 bases. Germline loops: CDR1 SNHLY, CDR2 FYNNEI. The CDR3 totals 15 residues. The CDR3 DNA reads TGTGCCAGCAGTGAACAACACCTAGCGGGAGGAAGACTATCTTTC. This encodes CASSEQHLAGGRLSF.

This chain connects TRBV27 to TRBJ2-1; 9 bases line up with TRBD1. CDR1 is MNHEY, CDR2 SMNVEV, per germline (reference sequence). V dropped 5 bases and J dropped 6; count of bases not matched to a gene: 8. This CDR3 spans 15 amino acids. The CDR3 DNA sequence: TGTGCCAGCAGTGCCGGGACAGGGAATTCCAATGAGCAGTTCTTC. Translated, it gives CASSAGTGNSNEQFF.

This clone has only a few counts. The chain joins TRBV20-1 to TRBJ1-2, with D perhaps TRBD1 (6 bases). The germline CDR1 and CDR2 sequences are DFQATT and SNEGSKA (reference sequence). Between the trimmed V and J ends, which lost 7 bases and 8 bases, there was a span of 14 bases. This CDR3 comprises 11 residues. The DNA of the CDR3 is TGCAGTGGACCGGCAGGGGACGGCTACACCTTC. This codes for CSGPAGDGYTF.